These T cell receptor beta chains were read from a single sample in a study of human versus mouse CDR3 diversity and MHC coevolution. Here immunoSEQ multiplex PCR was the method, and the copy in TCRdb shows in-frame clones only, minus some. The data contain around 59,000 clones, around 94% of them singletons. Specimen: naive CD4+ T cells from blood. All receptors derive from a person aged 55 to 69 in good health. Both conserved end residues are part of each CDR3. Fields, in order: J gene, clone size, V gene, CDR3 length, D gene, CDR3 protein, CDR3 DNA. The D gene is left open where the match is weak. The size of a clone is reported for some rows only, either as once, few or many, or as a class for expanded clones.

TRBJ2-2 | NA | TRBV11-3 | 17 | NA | CASSLTPRGTNTGELFF | TGTGCCAGCAGCTTAACCCCTCGGGGTACCAACACCGGGGAGCTGTTTTTT
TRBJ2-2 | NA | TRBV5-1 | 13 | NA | CASSLGQTGELFF | TGCGCCAGCAGCTTGGGACAGACCGGGGAGCTGTTTTTT
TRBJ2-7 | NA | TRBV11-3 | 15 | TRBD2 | CASSLVQTSGYEQYF | TGTGCCAGCAGCTTGGTTCAGACTAGCGGATACGAGCAGTACTTC
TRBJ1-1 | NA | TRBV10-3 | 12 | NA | CAISSGGTEAFF | TGTGCCATCAGTAGCGGGGGAACTGAAGCTTTCTTT
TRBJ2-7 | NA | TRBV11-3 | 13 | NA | CASSIPPTHEQYF | TGTGCCAGCAGTATCCCCCCAACTCACGAGCAGTACTTC
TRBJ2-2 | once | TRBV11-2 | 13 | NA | CASSLTSSGELFF | TGTGCCAGCAGCTTAACTTCTAGCGGGGAGCTGTTTTTT
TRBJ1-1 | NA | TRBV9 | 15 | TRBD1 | CASSVGGGDRAQAFF | TGTGCCAGCAGCGTAGGAGGCGGGGACAGGGCGCAAGCTTTCTTT
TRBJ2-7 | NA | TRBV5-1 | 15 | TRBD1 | CASSLAGTGDYEQYF | TGCGCCAGCAGCTTGGCCGGGACAGGGGACTACGAGCAGTACTTC
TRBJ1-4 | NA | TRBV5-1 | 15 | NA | CASSLGPRRYAKLFF | TGCGCCAGCAGCTTGGGTCCGAGGAGGTATGCAAAACTGTTTTTT
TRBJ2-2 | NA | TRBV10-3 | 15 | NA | CAINKGLSNTGELFF | TGTGCCATCAACAAAGGACTGTCGAACACCGGGGAGCTGTTTTTT
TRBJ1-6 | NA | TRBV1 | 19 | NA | CTSSPMPLNRSSYNSPLHF | TGCACCAGCAGCCCCATGCCCTTAAACAGGAGCTCCTATAATTCACCCCTCCACTTT
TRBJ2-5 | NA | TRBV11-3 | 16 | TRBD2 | CASSPRGGSLIETQYF | TGTGCCAGCAGCCCCCGGGGCGGGAGTTTGATAGAGACCCAGTACTTC
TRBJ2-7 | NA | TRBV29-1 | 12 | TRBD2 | CSAGRSSYEQYF | TGCAGCGCCGGGAGGAGCTCCTACGAGCAGTACTTC
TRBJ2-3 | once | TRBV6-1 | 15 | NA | CASSENRLRPDTQYF | TGTGCCAGCAGTGAAAACAGGTTGCGTCCAGATACGCAGTATTTT
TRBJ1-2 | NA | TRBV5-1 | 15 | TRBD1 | CASSFWTGSDYGYTF | TGCGCCAGCAGCTTTTGGACAGGTTCAGACTATGGCTACACCTTC
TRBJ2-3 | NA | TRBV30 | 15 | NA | CAWSPRGRGTDTQYF | TGTGCCTGGAGTCCGAGGGGGAGAGGCACAGATACGCAGTATTTT
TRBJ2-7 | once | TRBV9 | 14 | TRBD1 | CASSVGDRGYEQYF | TGTGCCAGCAGCGTAGGGGACAGGGGCTACGAGCAGTACTTC
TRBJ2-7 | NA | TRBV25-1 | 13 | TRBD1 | CAIIGTGRYEQYF | TGTGCCATCATCGGGACAGGTCGATACGAGCAGTACTTC
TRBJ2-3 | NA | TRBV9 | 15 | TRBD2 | CASSAGLAGADTQYF | TGTGCCAGCAGCGCCGGACTAGCGGGAGCAGATACGCAGTATTTT
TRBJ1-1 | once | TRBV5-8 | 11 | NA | CASSLFGGAFF | TGTGCCAGCAGCTTGTTCGGGGGAGCTTTCTTT
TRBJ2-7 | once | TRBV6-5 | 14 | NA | CASSEMARYYEQYF | TGTGCCAGCAGTGAAATGGCCAGATACTACGAGCAGTACTTC
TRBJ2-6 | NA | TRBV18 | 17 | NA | CASSPPQGPSGANVLTF | TGTGCCAGCTCACCCCCCCAGGGGCCCTCTGGGGCCAACGTCCTGACTTTC
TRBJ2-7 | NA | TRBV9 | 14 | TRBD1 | CASSEGQGIYEQYF | TGTGCCAGCTCTGAGGGACAGGGCATCTACGAGCAGTACTTC
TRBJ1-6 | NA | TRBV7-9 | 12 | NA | CASSLDNSPLHF | TGTGCCAGCAGCCTTGATAATTCACCCCTCCACTTT
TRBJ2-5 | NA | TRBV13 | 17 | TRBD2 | CASSERVAGVPRGTQYF | TGTGCCAGCAGCGAGAGGGTAGCGGGAGTCCCAAGAGGGACCCAGTACTTC
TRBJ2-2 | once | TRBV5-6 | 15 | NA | CASSLLGGDTGELFF | TGTGCCAGCAGCTTGTTAGGGGGGGACACCGGGGAGCTGTTTTTT
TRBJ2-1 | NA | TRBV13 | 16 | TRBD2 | CASSFRPGLQRNEQFF | TGTGCCAGCAGCTTTCGACCGGGACTACAACGCAATGAGCAGTTCTTC
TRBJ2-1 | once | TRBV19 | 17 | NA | CASSTFPGRSSYNEQFF | TGTGCCAGTAGTACTTTTCCGGGAAGAAGCTCCTACAATGAGCAGTTCTTC
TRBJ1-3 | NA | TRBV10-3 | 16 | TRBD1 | CAISEFLTGEGNTIYF | TGTGCCATCAGTGAGTTCCTGACAGGGGAAGGAAACACCATATATTTT
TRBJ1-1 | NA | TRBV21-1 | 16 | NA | CASSQGKGGLGTEAFF | TGTGCCAGCAGCCAAGGAAAGGGGGGGTTAGGCACTGAAGCTTTCTTT
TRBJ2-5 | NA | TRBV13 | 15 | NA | CASSFVTAAQETQYF | TGTGCCAGCAGCTTCGTAACAGCAGCCCAAGAGACCCAGTACTTC
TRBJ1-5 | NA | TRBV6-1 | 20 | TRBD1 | CASSERFRIGTGAGNQPQHF | TGTGCCAGCAGTGAAAGGTTTAGGATTGGGACAGGGGCTGGCAATCAGCCCCAGCATTTT
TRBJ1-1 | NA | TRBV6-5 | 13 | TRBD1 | CASSYDRGRTAFF | TGTGCCAGCAGCTATGACAGGGGGCGAACAGCTTTCTTT
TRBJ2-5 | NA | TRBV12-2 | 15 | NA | CASRILSGGQETQYF | TGTGCAAGTCGCATCCTATCCGGGGGTCAAGAGACCCAGTACTTC
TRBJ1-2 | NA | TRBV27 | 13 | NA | CASSKTAGGGYTF | TGTGCCAGCAGTAAAACGGCGGGGGGCGGCTACACCTTC
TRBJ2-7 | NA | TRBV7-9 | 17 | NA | CASSSWGVSGESREQYF | TGTGCCAGCAGCTCCTGGGGGGTTTCCGGAGAGTCCCGCGAGCAGTACTTC
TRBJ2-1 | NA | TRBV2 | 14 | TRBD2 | CASCRLASHNEQFF | TGTGCCAGCTGCCGACTAGCGAGCCACAATGAGCAGTTCTTC
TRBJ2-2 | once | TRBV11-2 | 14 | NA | CASSLQRGTGELFF | TGTGCCAGCAGCCTGCAAAGGGGCACCGGGGAGCTGTTTTTT
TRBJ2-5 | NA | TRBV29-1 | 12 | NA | CSVVQGGETQYF | TGCAGCGTTGTACAGGGCGGGGAGACCCAGTACTTC
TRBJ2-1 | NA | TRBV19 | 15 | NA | CASSIFSGPNNEQFF | TGTGCCAGTAGTATATTCAGCGGACCCAACAATGAGCAGTTCTTC
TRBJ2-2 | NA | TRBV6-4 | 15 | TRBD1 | CASSDSHQGAGELFF | TGTGCCAGCAGTGACTCGCACCAGGGGGCCGGGGAGCTGTTTTTT
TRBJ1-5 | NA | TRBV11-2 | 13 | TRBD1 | CASSLDRGGPQHF | TGTGCCAGCAGCCTCGACAGGGGTGGGCCCCAGCATTTT
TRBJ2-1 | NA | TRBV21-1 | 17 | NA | CASSKGTSGGSYNEQFF | TGTGCCAGCAGCAAGGGGACTAGCGGTGGCTCCTACAATGAGCAGTTCTTC
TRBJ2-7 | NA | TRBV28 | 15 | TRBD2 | CASRPRLAGDYEQYF | TGTGCCAGCAGGCCAAGACTAGCGGGAGACTACGAGCAGTACTTC
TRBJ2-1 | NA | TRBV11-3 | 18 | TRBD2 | CASRLGFRTSGGVNEQFF | TGTGCCAGCAGGTTAGGATTCCGGACTAGCGGAGGGGTTAATGAGCAGTTCTTC
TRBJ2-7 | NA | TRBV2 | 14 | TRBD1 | CASSTQGSSYEQYF | TGTGCCAGCAGTACACAGGGGAGCTCCTACGAGCAGTACTTC